These 15 T cell receptor beta chains were sequenced from one sample in a study of early T cells in non-severe SARS-CoV-2 infection. One entry per CDR3 protein results from TCRdb running MiXCR on the 5' RACE reads. This sample has tens of thousands of distinct CDR3 sequences; roughly 10% occur once, and the top ten carry around 8.6%. Specimen: whole blood. Receptors were obtained from an adult who was a healthcare worker with PCR-confirmed SARS-CoV-2 infection or an uninfected control (not recorded which).

This clonotype was seen repeatedly, ten times or more. The V and J genes are TRBV6-2 or TRBV6-3 and TRBJ2-1; D is uncertain. The CDR3 has 16 amino acids. Trimming pared 0 bases from V and 4 bases from J, leaving 13 bases between. Germline V lookup: CDR1 MNHEY, CDR2 SVGEGT. CDR3 region: CASSYSATSLYNEQFF. The CDR3 region has the DNA TGTGCCAGCAGTTACTCGGCGACATCGCTTTACAATGAGCAGTTCTTC.

This clonotype was found many times. The CDR3 region has the DNA TGTGCCAGCAGCGGGAGGACTAGCGGGGCTGAGCAGTTCTTC. It is translated as CASSGRTSGAEQFF. V is TRBV7-9 and J is TRBJ2-1; TRBD2 matches 12 bases. V shed 5 bases, J shed 9 bases, and the junction held 5 bases outside the gene matches. Germline lookup yields CDR1 SEHNR and CDR2 FQNEAQ (reference sequence). CDR3 size: 14 residues.

This clonotype came up many times. The chain couples TRBV5-4 to TRBJ2-7; no clear D gene. V lost 1 base, J lost 2 bases, and 10 bases lay in between. The CDR3 has 14 amino acids. The germline V gene encodes CDR1 SGHNT and CDR2 YYREEE (reference sequence). The CDR3 reads CASSLYGGTYEQYF. In DNA form, the CDR3 reads TGTGCCAGCAGCTTGTACGGCGGAACCTACGAGCAGTACTTC.

This clonotype appeared many times. V gene TRBV11-2 combines with J gene TRBJ2-5, with a weak D call TRBD1 (6 bases). Germline V gene data show CDR1 as SGHAT and CDR2 as FQNNGV. The CDR3 extends over 14 amino acids. V was clipped by 4 bases and J by 4 bases, with 13 bases between them. The DNA for the CDR3 is TGTGCCAGCAGCTGGAGTGGGGGCCGAGAGACCCAGTACTTC. It translates to CASSWSGGRETQYF.

In this sample, this clonotype turned up many times. The V and J genes are TRBV2 and TRBJ2-7, with D tentatively TRBD1 (6 bases). Deletions cut 1 base from V and 4 bases from J, with 14 bases between. Germline CDR1 is SNHLY and CDR2 is FYNNEI. The CDR3 is 15 amino acids. The CDR3 DNA sequence: TGTGCCAGCAGTGAAGGGGGACACACCACGTACGAGCAGTACTTC. This gives the protein CASSEGGHTTYEQYF.

The rearrangement joins TRBV7-3 to TRBJ2-2, with 13 bases lining up with TRBD2. The CDR3 length is 16 residues. Trimming cost V 2 bases and J 4 bases; bases outside gene matches: 1. Germline V gene sequence: CDR1 SGHTA, CDR2 FQGTGA. CDR3 bases: TGTGCCAGCAGCTTAGGGACTAGCGGGACCACCGGGGAGCTGTTTTTT. Its translation: CASSLGTSGTTGELFF.

The gene calls are TRBV6-2 or TRBV6-3 and TRBJ1-2; 9 bases agree with TRBD1. CDR3 length equals 14 residues. Germline loops: CDR1 MNHEY, CDR2 SVGEGT. The junction had 4 bases not matched to a gene; V was cut back by 6 bases and J by 2 bases. The CDR3 here is CASRSGTGNYGYTF. The CDR3 coding sequence is TGTGCCAGCAGGTCCGGGACAGGGAACTATGGCTACACCTTC.

This clonotype was detected only a few times. A much bigger clone sits one base away, suggesting this may be a read error. This rearrangement joins TRBV9 to TRBJ2-2; tentative D call: TRBD2 (6 bases). Germline CDR1 reads SGDLS; CDR2 reads YYNGEE. The CDR3 has 14 residues. The CDR3 protein is CASGLHANTGEPFF. The CDR3, as DNA: TGTGCCAGCGGACTACACGCGAACACCGGGGAGCCGTTTTTT.

This clonotype was recorded many times. DNA of the CDR3: TGCAGCGTCCTAAGACAGGCTAACTATGGCTACACCTTC. It translates to CSVLRQANYGYTF. The chain combines TRBV29-1 with TRBJ1-2; weak D call: TRBD1 (6 bases). The CDR3 has 13 residues. The ends were cut back, 6 bases at V and 0 bases at J, with 11 bases in the middle. Germline V gene sequence: CDR1 SQVTM, CDR2 ANQGSEA.

This clonotype was seen many times. The chain employs TRBV6-5 and TRBJ2-7; 8 nucleotides match TRBD2. With 0 bases clipped from V and 0 bases from J, the junction kept 7 bases outside the gene matches. Germline CDR1 reads MNHEY; CDR2 reads SVGAGI. The CDR3 totals 17 residues. Here the CDR3 DNA reads TGTGCCAGCAGTTACTCCCGGGATAGCGGGACCTCCTACGAGCAGTACTTC. Its protein is CASSYSRDSGTSYEQYF.

This clonotype has a count of ten or more. This chain links TRBV7-9 with TRBJ2-3, with 7 bases fitting TRBD2. CDR1 is SEHNR, CDR2 FQNEAQ, per germline (reference sequence). J was trimmed by 4 bases and V by 7 bases; bases with no gene match: 14. This CDR3 region has 16 residues. The CDR3 DNA is TGTGCCAGCAAAACCCCTCGGCTAGCGGACTCAGATACGCAGTATTTT. Translated: CASKTPRLADSDTQYF.

This CDR3 is CSVVSGAGETQYF. The CDR3 nucleotides are TGCAGCGTTGTGTCGGGGGCGGGAGAGACCCAGTACTTC. The J gene is TRBJ2-5, the V gene TRBV29-1; D possibly uses TRBD1 or TRBD2 (6 bases each). This CDR3 region has 13 residues. CDR1 and CDR2 (germline): SQVTM, ANQGSEA. With 4 bases removed from V and 4 bases from J, the gap between germline ends came to 13 bases.

This clonotype was seen repeatedly, ten times or more. The J gene is TRBJ2-3, the V gene TRBV20-1; TRBD1 is a possible D gene (5 bases). The CDR3 loop spans 15 amino acids. Trimming took 2 bases from V and 3 from J, leaving 15 bases between them. From germline, CDR1 is DFQATT and CDR2 SNEGSKA (reference sequence). CDR3 protein: CSARRPIGETDTQYF. The CDR3 coding sequence is TGCAGTGCTAGACGTCCAATAGGGGAAACAGATACGCAGTATTTT.

The gene calls are TRBV20-1 and TRBJ2-7; 7 bases map to TRBD2. V trimming: 6 bases; J trimming: 2 bases; junction bases outside the gene matches: 10. The CDR3 totals 14 residues. Germline assignment: CDR1 DFQATT and CDR2 SNEGSKA (reference sequence). The CDR3 DNA reads TGCAGTGCAAAGGGGCCGGGAGGAACCTACGAGCAGTACTTC. Translation gives CSAKGPGGTYEQYF.

This clonotype was picked up many times. The chain joins TRBV12-3 or TRBV12-4 to TRBJ2-3; D perhaps matches TRBD2 (5 bases). This CDR3 has 13 residues. Trimming shortened V by 7 bases and J by 6 bases, and 14 bases separated the two germline ends. The CDR3 nucleotides are TGTGCCAGCATCCTCCGAGAGGGTGATACGCAGTATTTT. Its translation is CASILREGDTQYF.